Below, 16 T cell receptor beta chains from the same sample are listed, as sequenced in a study of cytomegalovirus exposure and HLA in healthy donors. Researchers ran the PCR with 60 Vbeta and 13 Jbeta primers. TCRdb's copy holds only in-frame clones and misses some; the assay was immunoSEQ multiplex PCR. The sample carries approximately 120,000 clones, under 85% recorded once. The material sequenced was PBMCs. The receptors stem from a man aged 35 to 55 in good health and CMV-seropositive.

This clone has just a few counts. The J gene is TRBJ1-5, the V gene TRBV4-1; 7 nucleotides agree with TRBD1. CDR3 size: 17 residues. Trimming at V came to 1 base and at J to 5 bases, leaving 11 bases not matched to a gene. Germline assignment: CDR1 MGHRA and CDR2 YSYEKL. CDR3 DNA sequence: TGCGCCAGCAGCCAAGTCCTGACAGGGCCAGCGGATCAGCCCCAGCATTTT. It encodes CASSQVLTGPADQPQHF.

This chain joins TRBV6-1 and TRBJ1-2, with TRBD1 matching 8 bases. CDR1 is MNHNS, CDR2 SASEGT, per germline. This CDR3 spans 15 amino acids. V shed 1 base and J 4 bases; nucleotides not matched to a gene: 5. Written as DNA, the CDR3 is TGTGCCAGCAGTGAAGAGGAGACAGGGGTCTATGGCTACACCTTC. The encoded protein is CASSEEETGVYGYTF.

This clone was observed once. The rearrangement joins TRBV7-3 to TRBJ1-6; TRBD1 might be the D (6 bases). The CDR3 extends over 14 amino acids. CDR1 and CDR2 from the germline V gene are SGHTA and FQGTGA. V was clipped by 5 bases and J by 7 bases, with 12 bases between them. CDR3 sequence (DNA): TGTGCCAGCAGCGCAACAGGGAGCAATTCACCCCTCCACTTT. It yields the protein CASSATGSNSPLHF.

The chain is built from TRBV5-1 and TRBJ2-1, with TRBD1 identical over 11 bases. Germline V gene lookup returns CDR1 SGHRS and CDR2 YFSETQ. V was pared by 5 bases and J by 4 bases, with 5 bases of the junction left unmatched. This CDR3 has 15 residues. The CDR3 protein is CASRDGTGGYNEQFF. The CDR3 region has the DNA TGCGCCAGCAGAGACGGGACAGGGGGGTACAATGAGCAGTTCTTC.

The chain links TRBV11-2 to TRBJ1-5, with 8 bases fitting TRBD1. Trimming cost V 5 bases and J 5 bases; bases outside gene matches: 5. The CDR3 totals 14 residues. Germline lookup yields CDR1 SGHAT and CDR2 FQNNGV. CDR3 nucleotides: TGTGCCAGCAGCCAGGGACAGGCAGATCAGCCCCAGCATTTT. It is translated as CASSQGQADQPQHF.

This clone was observed once. This sequence joins TRBV28 and TRBJ1-6; D not certain. The V gene's germline CDR1 is MDHEN and CDR2 SYDVKM. The ends were cut back, 7 bases at V and 11 bases at J, with 9 bases in the middle. The CDR3 loop spans 11 amino acids. The chain's CDR3 is CASNGGAPLHF. For the CDR3, the DNA is TGTGCCAGCAATGGCGGAGCACCCCTCCACTTT.

The rearrangement uses TRBV7-2 and TRBJ2-3, with 10 bases lining up with TRBD2. This CDR3 contains 14 residues. Trimming cost V 4 bases and J 5 bases; bases outside gene matches: 3. Germline assignment: CDR1 SGHTA and CDR2 FQGNSA. In DNA form, the CDR3 reads TGTGCCAGCAGCTACCTAGCGGGGGAAGATACGCAGTATTTT. Translation: CASSYLAGEDTQYF.

The CDR3 DNA reads as TGCAGCGTTGTGGGACCCCAGGGGGCGAAGGACAATGAGCAGTTCTTC. This encodes CSVVGPQGAKDNEQFF. The chain carries TRBV29-1 and TRBJ2-1, with 8 bases identical to TRBD1. This CDR3 has 16 amino acids. J gave up 5 bases and V 4 bases, and 13 bases lay outside the gene matches. CDR1 and CDR2 from the germline V gene are SQVTM and ANQGSEA.

This chain uses TRBV9 with TRBJ2-1; 10 positions match TRBD1. Germline loops: CDR1 SGDLS, CDR2 YYNGEE. The CDR3 contains 15 residues. V shed 3 bases, J shed 10 bases, and the junction held 10 bases outside the gene matches. CDR3 nucleotides: TGTGCCAGCAGCGGCCGGGACAGGGGTCGCGGGGAGCAGTTCTTC. Protein product: CASSGRDRGRGEQFF.

The chain links TRBV18 to TRBJ1-2; D might be TRBD1 (6 bases). Germline CDR1 KGHSH, CDR2 LQKENI. Trimming left V 3 bases short and J 2 bases short, with 10 bases between. The CDR3 covers 14 residues. CDR3 sequence: CASSPAQGNYGYTF. The CDR3 DNA is TGTGCCAGCTCACCGGCGCAGGGGAACTATGGCTACACCTTC.

The chain carries TRBV7-9 and TRBJ2-1; possibly TRBD2 for D (5 bases). The CDR3 is 15 residues long. Germline loops: CDR1 SEHNR, CDR2 FQNEAQ (reference sequence). With 5 bases removed from V and 12 bases from J, the gap between germline ends came to 23 bases. CDR3 protein: CASSAGSGKRRTQFF. In nucleotides, the CDR3 is TGTGCCAGCAGCGCGGGTTCCGGGAAGAGGCGGACGCAGTTCTTC.

This clone occurred a few times. The junction does not match germline at one end; this may be a read error. The V gene is TRBV7-7, the J gene TRBJ2-2; 11 bases agree with TRBD2. The germline V gene has CDR1 SSHAT and CDR2 FNYEAQ (reference sequence). The CDR3 runs 17 residues. DNA of the CDR3: TGTGCTAGCAGCTACGACCTAGCGGGGGGCCCTCCCGGGGAGCTGTTTTTT. The encoded protein is CASSYDLAGGPPGELFF.

The chain joins TRBV13 to TRBJ2-4; no firm D call. The germline V gene has CDR1 PRHDT and CDR2 FYEKMQ (reference sequence). The CDR3 consists of 15 residues. The germline V and J ends were trimmed by 3 bases and 0 bases, with 9 bases remaining between them. This chain's CDR3 is CASSFLRVAKNIQYF. The CDR3 DNA reads as TGTGCCAGCAGCTTTCTACGGGTAGCCAAAAACATTCAGTACTTC.

As DNA, the CDR3 is TGCGCCAGCAGCCAAGAGGGGGGTAGTAATAATGAAAAACTGTTTTTT. This sequence encodes CASSQEGGSNNEKLFF. The chain joins TRBV4-1 to TRBJ1-4; a possible D gene is TRBD1 (5 bases). V gave up 0 bases and J gave up 4 bases, with 12 bases separating them. This CDR3 is built from 16 residues. CDR1 is MGHRA, CDR2 YSYEKL, per germline.

In its sample, this clone was seen a few times. The V and J genes are TRBV28 and TRBJ2-7; D gene unclear. Germline lookup yields CDR1 MDHEN and CDR2 SYDVKM. V lost 8 bases to trimming and J lost 4 bases, with 9 bases between them. The CDR3 totals 11 residues. CDR3: CASGYFYEQYF. In DNA, the CDR3 is TGTGCCAGCGGTTACTTTTACGAGCAGTACTTC.

This chain links TRBV6-5 with TRBJ1-5, with 9 positions matching TRBD1. This CDR3 contains 15 residues. Losses at the gene ends were 6 bases for V and 6 bases for J; bases not matched to a gene: 9. Germline CDR1 is MNHEY and CDR2 is SVGAGI. Written as DNA, the CDR3 is TGTGCCAGCAGCCGCGGACAGGGGAGGGGTCAGCCCCAGCATTTT. It translates to CASSRGQGRGQPQHF.